This record covers a single T cell receptor gamma chain. This clone is deemed medium-sized (0.01 to 0.1%). The antigen it binds to is not known. Qualities for individual bases were not recorded, and no much larger clone is one base off. Other DNA sequences in the same sample also yield this CDR3. In both library preparation methods, multiplex PCR was run with primers aimed at the conserved V and J regions of the TCR genes. After purification and pooling, the amplicons were sequenced on an Illumina MiSeq platform. In the source study's methods: MiXCR performed V(D)J alignment, clonotype assembly and translation, and VDJtools was used for functionality assessment and CDR3 repertoire analyses. The IMGT definition of CDR3 was applied, and only productive sequences using functional genes were analyzed, with ORF genes and pseudogenes left out. A custom Python script searched for identical amino acid CDR3s of major clonotypes (frequency >=5%) across all patients and controls. Clonotype frequencies in patients versus controls were compared with a one-sided non-parametric Wilcoxon test. TCRdb recomputed clones from the public reads with CATT; identical DNA rows were then combined. TCRdb assigned the V and J calls; the authors' analysis was not used. Here the sample has 1,500 to 2,000 gamma-chain clones; about 10% occur a single time. The ten largest clones take up roughly 34% of the sample.

TCR sequencing was performed on genomic DNA from peripheral blood mononuclear cells isolated from patients and controls. The control group, matched to the patients for age and sex, consisted of around 23 healthy adult blood donors (about 12 males and approximately eleven females) with a median age of around 60 years. The data stem from a study of gamma delta lymphoproliferative disorders and STAT genes (dated by TCRdb to between 2018 and 2020). Regarding the study in general: The LymphoTrack Dx TCRG Assay was used to build gamma-chain libraries from a minimum of 50 ng of genomic DNA. The study profiled TCR gamma and delta CDR3 repertoires by deep sequencing in Tgammadelta lymphoproliferative disease patients and healthy controls, within a larger immunophenotypic and STAT-mutation study. To confirm the results, all delta-chain samples and a couple of gamma-chain samples were sequenced a second time. Since no corresponding Invivoscribe delta assay was available, delta-chain libraries were prepared following the standard operating procedure of the EuroClonality-NGS working group.

The paper as a whole reports these results and caveats: Nearly all major patient gamma and delta clonotypes were public, shared with at least one healthy donor; only two gamma clonotypes were private to disease. The authors pointed out that NGS specificity may be lower at low frequencies, so whether leukemic clones are public or private needs to be confirmed. When whole repertoires were clustered, gamma repertoires from patients formed a group apart from those of healthy controls, but delta repertoires showed no separation between the groups. Control T cells likely spanned varied maturation stages, while leukemic cells were skewed toward terminal effectors, potentially limiting patient-control comparisons.

The clonotype comes from a human donor in good health. Sequencing was done on a sample of blood.

The base sequence is TGTGCCTTGTGGGAGGGACAAGAGTTGGGCAAAAAAATCAAGGTATTT. The resulting protein is CALWEGQELGKKIKVF. The V and J genes are TRGV9 and TRGJP. TCRdb does not report a J gene; here it was assigned by matching the DNA to germline references. Unmatched junction bases come to 2, with V trimmed by 2 bases and J by 4 bases. The germline V gene (reference sequence) supplies CDR1 GITISATS and CDR2 ISYDGTV. The CDR3, from cysteine to phenylalanine, totals 16 residues. Solely the CDR3 DNA is kept, with 48 bases framed from the first base.